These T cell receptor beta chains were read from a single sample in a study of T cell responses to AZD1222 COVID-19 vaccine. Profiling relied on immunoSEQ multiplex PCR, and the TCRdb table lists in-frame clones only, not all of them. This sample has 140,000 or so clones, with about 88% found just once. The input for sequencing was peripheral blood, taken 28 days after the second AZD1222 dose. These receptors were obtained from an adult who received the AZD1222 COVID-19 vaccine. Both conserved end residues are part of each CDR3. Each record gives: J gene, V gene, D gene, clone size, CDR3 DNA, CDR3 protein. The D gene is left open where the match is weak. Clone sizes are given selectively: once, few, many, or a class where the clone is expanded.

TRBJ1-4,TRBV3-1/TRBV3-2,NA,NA,TGTGCCAGCAGCCAGCGCCGGGGGGATGAAAAACTGTTTTTT,CASSQRRGDEKLFF
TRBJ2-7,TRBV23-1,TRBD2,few,TGCGCCAGCCGAATCGGCAGCGGGACCTACGAGCAGTACTTC,CASRIGSGTYEQYF
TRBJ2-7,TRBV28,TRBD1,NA,TGTGCCAGCACCCCAGGGGGCCCCTCCTACGAGCAGTACTTC,CASTPGGPSYEQYF
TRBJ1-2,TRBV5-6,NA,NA,TGTGCCAGCAGCTCATACTTCAGGGGAGGCTCCTATGGCTACACCTTC,CASSSYFRGGSYGYTF
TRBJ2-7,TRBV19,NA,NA,TGTGCCAGTAGTACGAGGGTTTCCTACGAGCAGTACTTC,CASSTRVSYEQYF
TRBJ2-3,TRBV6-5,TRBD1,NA,TGTGCCAGCCGAAAACAGGGGTTGGCAGATACGCAGTATTTT,CASRKQGLADTQYF
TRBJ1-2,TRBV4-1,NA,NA,TGCGCCAGCAGCCGCGAGGAACGGGGGAACTATGGCTACACCTTC,CASSREERGNYGYTF
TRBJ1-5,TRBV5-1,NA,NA,TGCGCCAGCAGCTTGGAGAGAAATCAGCCCCAGCATTTT,CASSLERNQPQHF
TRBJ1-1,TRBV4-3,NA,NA,TGCGCCAGCAGCCAGCAAGATGGCGGCAGAGTAGAAGCTTTCTTT,CASSQQDGGRVEAFF
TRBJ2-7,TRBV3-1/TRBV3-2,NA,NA,TGTGCCAGCAGCCAGCAGGGGTCCTACGAGCAGTACTTC,CASSQQGSYEQYF